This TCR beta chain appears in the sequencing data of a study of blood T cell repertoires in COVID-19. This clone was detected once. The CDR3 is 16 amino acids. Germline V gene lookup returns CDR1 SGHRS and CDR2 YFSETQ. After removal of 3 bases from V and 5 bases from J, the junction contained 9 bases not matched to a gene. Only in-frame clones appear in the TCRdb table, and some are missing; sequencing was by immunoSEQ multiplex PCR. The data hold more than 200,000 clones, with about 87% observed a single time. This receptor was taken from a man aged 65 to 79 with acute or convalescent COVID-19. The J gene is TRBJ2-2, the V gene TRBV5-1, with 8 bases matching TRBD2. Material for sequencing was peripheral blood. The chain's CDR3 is CASSSPRASGTGELFF. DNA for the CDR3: TGCGCCAGCAGCTCCCCCCGGGCTAGCGGGACCGGGGAGCTGTTTTTT.